Presented here are 17 T cell receptor beta chains from one specimen sequenced in a study of shared clonotypes between healthy human individuals. This table comes from immunoSEQ multiplex PCR, and its TCRdb copy is limited to in-frame clones, with some not included. The data contain roughly 2.1 million clones, more than 85% of them seen just once; the ten biggest clones take up more than 1.5%. CD45RO-negative, CCR7-selected cells formed the naive CD8 fraction, which excluded terminally differentiated effector memory CD45RA+ cells. The sequenced sample was naive CD8+ T cells from PBMCs. The receptors were sampled from a man aged 18 to 29 in good health. Some clones in this sample may be carry-over from other donors' samples.

The chain joins TRBV19 to TRBJ2-1; 8 nucleotides line up with TRBD2. Losses at the gene ends were 5 bases for V and 2 bases for J; bases not matched to a gene: 5. CDR3 length: 15 amino acids. Germline assignment: CDR1 LNHDA and CDR2 SQIVND (reference sequence). The CDR3 DNA sequence: TGTGCCAGTAGTGTAGGTAGCGGGGCCTACAATGAGCAGTTCTTC. This codes for CASSVGSGAYNEQFF.

This clone was picked up a small number of times. The chain employs TRBV25-1 and TRBJ1-1; 7 bases are a match to TRBD1. V shed 4 bases and J 4 bases; nucleotides not matched to a gene: 3. This CDR3 spans 13 amino acids. Germline lookup yields CDR1 MGHDK and CDR2 SYGVNS. This CDR3 is CASSVTGVTEAFF. The CDR3 bases are TGTGCCAGCAGTGTCACAGGGGTCACTGAAGCTTTCTTT.

The rearrangement links TRBV7-9 to TRBJ1-1; D unclear. The V end was cut by 5 bases, the J end by 3 bases, with 10 bases between. The CDR3 length is 13 residues. CDR1 is SEHNR and CDR2 is FQNEAQ in the germline V gene (reference sequence). CDR3 sequence (DNA): TGTGCCAGCAGCCCCCTAGCGGACACTGAAGCTTTCTTT. Its protein is CASSPLADTEAFF.

The rearrangement joins TRBV4-3 to TRBJ1-2; D call uncertain. Germline V gives CDR1 LGHNA, CDR2 YSLEER. This CDR3 has 13 amino acids. Trimming removed 2 bases from V and 4 bases from J, with 8 bases in between. DNA of the CDR3: TGCGCCAGCAGCCAAAAGGGTTTCTATGGCTACACCTTC. It specifies CASSQKGFYGYTF.

CDR3 amino acids: CASSTPDRAFGYYGYTF. For the CDR3, the DNA is TGTGCCAGCAGTACACCAGACAGGGCCTTTGGATACTATGGCTACACCTTC. The genes are TRBV28 and TRBJ1-2; 7 bases are shared with TRBD1. Germline CDR1 is MDHEN and CDR2 is SYDVKM. J was trimmed by 3 bases and V by 5 bases; bases with no gene match: 15. This CDR3 has 17 residues.

The rearrangement links TRBV11-2 to TRBJ1-5; no firm D call. Deletions cut 1 base from V and 6 bases from J, with 13 bases between. CDR3 length: 15 amino acids. CDR1 SGHAT and CDR2 FQNNGV come from the germline V gene. In DNA, the CDR3 is TGTGCCAGCAGCTTAGTAGCAGGCTTAGGTCAGCCCCAGCATTTT. Its protein is CASSLVAGLGQPQHF. The full variable domain, in which reference TRBV11-2 and TRBJ1-5 provide the parts outside the CDR3, is EAGVAQSPRYKIIEKRQSVAFWCNPISGHATLYWYQQILGQGPKLLIQFQNNGVVDDSQLPKDRFSAERLKGVDSTLKIQPAKLEDSAVYLCASSLVAGLGQPQHFGDGTRLSIL.

This clone has only a few counts. The rearrangement joins TRBV2 to TRBJ1-2; D ambiguous. Trimming pared 3 bases from V and 8 bases from J, leaving 4 bases between. The CDR3 length is 10 residues. Germline CDR1 reads SNHLY; CDR2 reads FYNNEI. The CDR3 reads CASSDEGYTF. The CDR3 DNA is TGTGCCAGCAGTGATGAAGGCTACACCTTC.

Regarding this clone: Other DNA sequences in this sample translate to the same CDR3. The chain couples TRBV11-2 to TRBJ2-7; 9 bases fit TRBD1. Germline V gene data show CDR1 as SGHAT and CDR2 as FQNNGV. V trimming: 3 bases; J trimming: 4 bases; junction bases outside the gene matches: 4. The CDR3 runs to 14 residues. CDR3 protein: CASSLGQGRYEQYF. The CDR3 DNA reads as TGTGCCAGCAGCTTGGGACAGGGAAGGTACGAGCAGTACTTC. Looking up the rest from reference TRBV11-2 and TRBJ2-7 gives the full variable domain: EAGVAQSPRYKIIEKRQSVAFWCNPISGHATLYWYQQILGQGPKLLIQFQNNGVVDDSQLPKDRFSAERLKGVDSTLKIQPAKLEDSAVYLCASSLGQGRYEQYFGPGTRLTVT.

The chain couples TRBV7-9 to TRBJ1-3; weak D call: TRBD1 (5 bases). V lost 6 bases and J 0 bases, leaving 21 bases between the germline ends. This CDR3 has 18 residues. Germline V gives CDR1 SEHNR, CDR2 FQNEAQ (reference sequence). CDR3 bases: TGTGCCAGCAGTACCCCCCCGCGGGGCCCACACTCTGGAAACACCATATATTTT. Amino acids: CASSTPPRGPHSGNTIYF.

The rearrangement uses TRBV28 and TRBJ2-7; 7 bases agree with TRBD2. Germline assignment: CDR1 MDHEN and CDR2 SYDVKM. V shed 3 bases, J shed 1 base, and the junction held 9 bases outside the gene matches. The CDR3 contains 16 residues. The CDR3, as DNA: TGTGCCAGCAGTTTTTTGTCTAGCGGACTTTCCTACGAGCAGTACTTC. Amino acid sequence: CASSFLSSGLSYEQYF. The whole variable domain, filled in from reference TRBV28 and TRBJ2-7, reads DVKVTQSSRYLVKRTGEKVFLECVQDMDHENMFWYRQDPGLGLRLIYFSYDVKMKEKGDIPEGYSVSREKKERFSLILESASTNQTSMYLCASSFLSSGLSYEQYFGPGTRLTVT.

This clone was picked up one time. CDR3 sequence (DNA): TGTGCCAGCTCACCAAATTCAAAGAACACCGGGGAGCTGTTTTTT. Translated, it gives CASSPNSKNTGELFF. The chain carries TRBV18 and TRBJ2-2; D gene unclear. Trimming stripped 2 bases from V and 1 base from J, with 8 bases between. The CDR3 loop spans 15 amino acids. The V gene's germline CDR1 is KGHSH and CDR2 LQKENI.

As to this clone: Within the sample, other DNA sequences also encode this same CDR3. The rearrangement uses TRBV27 and TRBJ2-7; TRBD1 agrees at 9 bases. V was clipped by 5 bases and J by 4 bases; unmatched bases: 3. The CDR3 has 13 amino acids. Germline lookup yields CDR1 MNHEY and CDR2 SMNVEV (reference sequence). CDR3: CASSLTGGYEQYF. The CDR3 DNA sequence: TGTGCCAGCAGTCTGACAGGGGGGTACGAGCAGTACTTC.

The chain employs TRBV25-1 and TRBJ2-2; 7 nucleotides match TRBD1. J gave up 4 bases and V 10 bases, and 9 bases lay outside the gene matches. Germline V lookup: CDR1 MGHDK, CDR2 SYGVNS. This CDR3 is built from 14 residues. CDR3 residues: CAIPRDSSTGELFF. The CDR3 nucleotides are TGTGCCATCCCCCGGGACAGCTCCACCGGGGAGCTGTTTTTT.

The chain links TRBV28 to TRBJ1-5; D uncertain. This CDR3 spans 16 amino acids. Germline V lookup: CDR1 MDHEN, CDR2 SYDVKM. V was shortened by 6 bases and J by 2 bases, with 17 bases between the two germline ends. CDR3: CASRAWPGSGNQPQHF. Here the CDR3 DNA reads TGTGCCAGCAGGGCATGGCCGGGGAGTGGCAATCAGCCCCAGCATTTT.

The chain couples TRBV27 to TRBJ2-2; 10 positions agree with TRBD2. Germline CDR1 MNHEY, CDR2 SMNVEV (reference sequence). This CDR3 comprises 18 residues. V gave up 1 base and J gave up 4 bases; unmatched junction bases: 9. CDR3 nucleotides: TGTGCCAGCAGTTTATTGACGATAGCGGGAGGAATCACCGGGGAGCTGTTTTTT. Amino acid sequence: CASSLLTIAGGITGELFF.

This chain connects TRBV19 to TRBJ2-1; maybe TRBD2 (5 bases). V gave up 4 bases and J gave up 8 bases, with 9 bases separating them. This CDR3 spans 12 amino acids. Per germline, CDR1 LNHDA and CDR2 SQIVND (reference sequence). The CDR3 sequence is CASSTSRDEQFF. The CDR3 DNA is TGTGCCAGTAGTACTAGCCGGGATGAGCAGTTCTTC.

V gene TRBV28 combines with J gene TRBJ2-5, with D possibly TRBD1 on 5 matching bases. CDR1 and CDR2 from the germline V gene are MDHEN and SYDVKM. V was pared by 5 bases and J by 0 bases, with 19 bases between. CDR3 length: 17 amino acids. CDR3 residues: CASSPRGHTKYQETQYF. The CDR3 DNA reads TGTGCCAGCAGTCCAAGAGGACATACGAAGTACCAAGAGACCCAGTACTTC.